This T cell receptor (beta chain) is from a study of blood T cell repertoires in COVID-19. Study context: The study drew acute and convalescent COVID-19 samples from the United States, Italy and Spain.

Profiled with immunoSEQ multiplex PCR; TCRdb holds only in-frame clones, not every one. Found here are over 150,000 clones, approximately 91% of them singletons; the top ten hold over 15%. Source material: peripheral blood. The receptor was isolated from a man aged 50-60 years with COVID-19, enrolled during active disease.

The DNA of the CDR3 is TGTGCCAGCAGTTACTCGAGGCGGGACAGCAATCAGCCCCAGCATTTT. Protein product: CASSYSRRDSNQPQHF. The genes are TRBV6-6 and TRBJ1-5; weak D call: TRBD1 (5 bases). The CDR3 spans 16 residues. The germline V gene encodes CDR1 MNHNY and CDR2 SVGAGI (reference sequence). Between the trimmed V and J ends, which lost 0 bases and 1 base, there was a span of 10 bases.